The T cell receptor beta chain described here comes from a study of blood T cell repertoires in COVID-19. J was trimmed by 2 bases and V by 0 bases; bases with no gene match: 4. CDR1 SGHRS and CDR2 YFSETQ come from the germline V gene. The CDR3 sequence is 16 residues long. This table comes from immunoSEQ multiplex PCR, and its TCRdb copy is limited to in-frame clones, with some not included. Among approximately 300,000 clones listed, around 90% were seen once. This TCR derives from a woman aged 25-40 years with COVID-19, enrolled during active disease. V and J are TRBV5-1 and TRBJ2-3, with 9 bases aligning to TRBD2. Sequencing used peripheral blood. The CDR3 here is CASSLAASGTTDTQYF. CDR3 bases: TGCGCCAGCAGCTTGGCCGCTAGCGGGACCACAGATACGCAGTATTTT.